This TCR beta chain was identified in a study of somatic mutations in cytotoxic T cells in rheumatoid arthritis. Sequenced by immunoSEQ multiplex PCR; TCRdb stores in-frame clones only, minus some. The data contain 15,000 to 20,000 clones, roughly 77% of them seen just once; the ten biggest clones take up 10% to 15%. Points from the study as a whole: CD8+ T cells showed clonality that did not differ significantly between patients with rheumatoid arthritis and age-matched healthy controls.

Isolating CD4+ and CD8+ cells involved positive magnetic bead selection on an AutoMACS. Their purity was then checked by flow cytometry. This clone has only one observation. As yet, its antigen is unknown. The sequenced sample was CD8+ T cells sorted from blood. The receptor's source is an adult with rheumatoid arthritis.

CDR3 sequence reads: CASSLGGRGRYNEQFF. DNA for the CDR3: TGTGCCAGCAGCCTTGGGGGGCGGGGGAGATACAATGAGCAGTTCTTC. This sequence joins TRBV11-2 and TRBJ2-1, with D possibly being TRBD2 (7 bases). The CDR3 is 16 amino acids. With 5 bases removed from V and 4 bases from J, the gap between germline ends came to 18 bases. Germline CDR1 and CDR2: SGHAT and FQNNGV. Full variable domain (remainder filled in from reference TRBV11-2 and TRBJ2-1): EAGVAQSPRYKIIEKRQSVAFWCNPISGHATLYWYQQILGQGPKLLIQFQNNGVVDDSQLPKDRFSAERLKGVDSTLKIQPAKLEDSAVYLCASSLGGRGRYNEQFFGPGTRLTVL.